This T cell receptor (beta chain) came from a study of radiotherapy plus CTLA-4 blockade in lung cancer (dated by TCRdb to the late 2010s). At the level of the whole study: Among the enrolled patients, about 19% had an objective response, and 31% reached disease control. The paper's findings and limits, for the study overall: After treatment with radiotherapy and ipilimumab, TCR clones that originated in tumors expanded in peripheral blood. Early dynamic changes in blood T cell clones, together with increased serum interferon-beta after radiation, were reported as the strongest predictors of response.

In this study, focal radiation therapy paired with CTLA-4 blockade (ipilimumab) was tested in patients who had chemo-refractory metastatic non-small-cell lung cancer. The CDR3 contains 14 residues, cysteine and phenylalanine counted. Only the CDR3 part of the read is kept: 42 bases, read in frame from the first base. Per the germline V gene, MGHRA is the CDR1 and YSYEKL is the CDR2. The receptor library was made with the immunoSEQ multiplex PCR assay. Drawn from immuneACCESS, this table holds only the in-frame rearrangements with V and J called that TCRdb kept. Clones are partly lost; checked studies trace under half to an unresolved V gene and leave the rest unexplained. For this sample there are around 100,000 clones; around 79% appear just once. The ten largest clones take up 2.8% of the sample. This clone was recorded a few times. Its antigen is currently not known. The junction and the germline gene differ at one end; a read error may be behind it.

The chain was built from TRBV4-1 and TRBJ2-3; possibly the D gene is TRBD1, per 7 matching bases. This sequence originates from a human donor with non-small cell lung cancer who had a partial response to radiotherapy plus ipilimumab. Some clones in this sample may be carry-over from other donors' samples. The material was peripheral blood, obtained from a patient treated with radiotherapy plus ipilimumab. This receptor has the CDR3 CASSPNAAGQPREF. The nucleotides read TGCGCCAGCAGCCCGAATGCGGCGGGACAGCCGAGAGAATTT.